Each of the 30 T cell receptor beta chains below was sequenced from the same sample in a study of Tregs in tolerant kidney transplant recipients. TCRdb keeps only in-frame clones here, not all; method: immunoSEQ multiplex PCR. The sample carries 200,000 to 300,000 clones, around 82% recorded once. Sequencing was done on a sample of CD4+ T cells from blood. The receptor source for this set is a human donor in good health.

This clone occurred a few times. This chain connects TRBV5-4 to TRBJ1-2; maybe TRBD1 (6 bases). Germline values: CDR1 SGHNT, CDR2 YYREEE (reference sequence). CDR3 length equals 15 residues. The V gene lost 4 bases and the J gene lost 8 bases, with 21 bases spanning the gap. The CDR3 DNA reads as TGTGCCAGCAGCACCGCCCAGGGGTGGCAGGGAGGCTACACCTTC. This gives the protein CASSTAQGWQGGYTF.

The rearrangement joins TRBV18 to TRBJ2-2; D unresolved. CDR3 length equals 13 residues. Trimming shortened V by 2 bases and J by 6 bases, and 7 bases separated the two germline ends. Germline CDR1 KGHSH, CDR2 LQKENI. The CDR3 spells CASSPDGPGELFF. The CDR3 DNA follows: TGTGCCAGCTCACCAGACGGCCCCGGGGAGCTGTTTTTT. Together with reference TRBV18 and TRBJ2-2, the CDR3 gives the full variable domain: NAGVMQNPRHLVRRRGQEARLRCSPMKGHSHVYWYRQLPEEGLKFMVYLQKENIIDESGMPKERFSAEFPKEGPSILRIQQVVRGDSAAYFCASSPDGPGELFFGEGSRLTVL.

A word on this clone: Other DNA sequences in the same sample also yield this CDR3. The CDR3 coding sequence is TGTGCCAGCAGGTTAGCGGGAGGGCCATACAATGAGCAGTTCTTC. Amino acid sequence: CASRLAGGPYNEQFF. V usage is TRBV6-5 and J usage is TRBJ2-1; 11 positions match TRBD2. The V and J ends lost 6 bases and 4 bases, in that order; junction bases with no gene match: 5. This CDR3 spans 15 amino acids. Germline CDR1 and CDR2: MNHEY and SVGAGI.

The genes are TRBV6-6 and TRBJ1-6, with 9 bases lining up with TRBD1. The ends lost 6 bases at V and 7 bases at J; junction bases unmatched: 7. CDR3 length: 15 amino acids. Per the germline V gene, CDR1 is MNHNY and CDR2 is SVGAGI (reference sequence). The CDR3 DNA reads TGTGCCAGCAGCAAACAAACAGGGGGCAATTCACCCCTCCACTTT. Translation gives CASSKQTGGNSPLHF.

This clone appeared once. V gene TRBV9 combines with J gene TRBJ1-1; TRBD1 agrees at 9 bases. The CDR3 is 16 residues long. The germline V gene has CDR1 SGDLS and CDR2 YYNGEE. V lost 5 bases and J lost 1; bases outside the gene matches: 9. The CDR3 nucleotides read TGTGCCAGCAGTTTCTTAACAGGGGGCCAGAACACTGAAGCTTTCTTT. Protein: CASSFLTGGQNTEAFF.

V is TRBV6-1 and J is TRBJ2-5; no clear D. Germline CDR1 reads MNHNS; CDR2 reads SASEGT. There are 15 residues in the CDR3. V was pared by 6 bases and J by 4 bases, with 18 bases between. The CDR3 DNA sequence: TGTGCCAGCAGCGGTGAGCGCCAGACTTCAGAGACCCAGTACTTC. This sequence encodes CASSGERQTSETQYF.

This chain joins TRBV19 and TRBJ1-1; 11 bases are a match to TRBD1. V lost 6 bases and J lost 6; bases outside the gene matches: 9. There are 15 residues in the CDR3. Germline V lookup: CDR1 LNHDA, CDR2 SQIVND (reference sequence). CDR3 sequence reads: CASRQGRTGGSEAFF. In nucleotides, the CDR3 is TGTGCCAGTAGACAAGGGAGGACAGGGGGCTCTGAAGCTTTCTTT.

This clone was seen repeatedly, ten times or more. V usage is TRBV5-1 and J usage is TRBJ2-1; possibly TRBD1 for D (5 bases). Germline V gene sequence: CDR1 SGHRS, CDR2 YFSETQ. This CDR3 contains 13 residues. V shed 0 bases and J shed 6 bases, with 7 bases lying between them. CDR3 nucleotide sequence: TGCGCCAGCAGCTTGGTCAGGGTCAATGAGCAGTTCTTC. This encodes CASSLVRVNEQFF.

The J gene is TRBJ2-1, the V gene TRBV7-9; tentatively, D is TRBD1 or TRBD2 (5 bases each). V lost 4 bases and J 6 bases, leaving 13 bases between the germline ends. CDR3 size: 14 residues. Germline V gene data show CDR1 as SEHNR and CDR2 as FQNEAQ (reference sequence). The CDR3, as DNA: TGTGCCAGCAGCTCCTCGGGACCGACCAATGAGCAGTTCTTC. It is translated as CASSSSGPTNEQFF.

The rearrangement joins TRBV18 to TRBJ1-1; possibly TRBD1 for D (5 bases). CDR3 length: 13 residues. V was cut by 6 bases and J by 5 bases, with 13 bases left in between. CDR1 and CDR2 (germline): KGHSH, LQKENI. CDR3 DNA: TGTGCCAGCTCCCTCCCGGGGCTTACTGAAGCTTTCTTT. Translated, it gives CASSLPGLTEAFF.

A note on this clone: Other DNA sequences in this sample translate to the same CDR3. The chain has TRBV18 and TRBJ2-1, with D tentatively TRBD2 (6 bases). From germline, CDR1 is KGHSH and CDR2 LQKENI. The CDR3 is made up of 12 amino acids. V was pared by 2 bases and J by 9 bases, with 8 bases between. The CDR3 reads CASSPRGGEQFF. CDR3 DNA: TGTGCCAGCTCACCAAGGGGAGGTGAGCAGTTCTTC.

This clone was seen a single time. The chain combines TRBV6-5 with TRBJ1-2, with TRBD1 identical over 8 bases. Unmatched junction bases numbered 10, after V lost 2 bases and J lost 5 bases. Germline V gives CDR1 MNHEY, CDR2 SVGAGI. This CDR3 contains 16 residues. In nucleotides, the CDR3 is TGTGCCAGCAGTTACCCCTCCGGGACAGGAGGGTATGGCTACACCTTC. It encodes CASSYPSGTGGYGYTF.

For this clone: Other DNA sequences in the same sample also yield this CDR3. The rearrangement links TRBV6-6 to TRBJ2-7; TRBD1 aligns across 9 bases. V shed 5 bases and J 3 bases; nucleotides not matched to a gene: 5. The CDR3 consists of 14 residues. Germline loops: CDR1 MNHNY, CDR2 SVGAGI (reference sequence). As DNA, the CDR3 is TGTGCCAGCAGTCCACAGGGGGCCGGCTACGAGCAGTACTTC. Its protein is CASSPQGAGYEQYF.

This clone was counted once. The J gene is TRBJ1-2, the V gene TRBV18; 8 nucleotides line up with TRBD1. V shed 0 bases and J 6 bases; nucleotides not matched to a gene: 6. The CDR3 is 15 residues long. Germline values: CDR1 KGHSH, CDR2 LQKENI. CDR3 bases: TGTGCCAGCTCACCACCAGACAGGGGAAGGAATGGCTACACCTTC. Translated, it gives CASSPPDRGRNGYTF.

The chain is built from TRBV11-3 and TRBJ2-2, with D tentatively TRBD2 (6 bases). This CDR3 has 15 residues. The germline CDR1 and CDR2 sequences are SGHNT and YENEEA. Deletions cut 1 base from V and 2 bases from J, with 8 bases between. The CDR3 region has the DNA TGTGCCAGCAGCTTAGGCGGGGTAAACACCGGGGAGCTGTTTTTT. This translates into CASSLGGVNTGELFF.

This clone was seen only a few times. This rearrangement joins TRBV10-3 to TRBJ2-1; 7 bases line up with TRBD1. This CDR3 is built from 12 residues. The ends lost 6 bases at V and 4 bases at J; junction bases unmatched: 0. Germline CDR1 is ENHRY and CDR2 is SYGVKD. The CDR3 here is CAIRGQYNEQFF. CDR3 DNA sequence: TGTGCCATCAGGGGACAGTACAATGAGCAGTTCTTC.

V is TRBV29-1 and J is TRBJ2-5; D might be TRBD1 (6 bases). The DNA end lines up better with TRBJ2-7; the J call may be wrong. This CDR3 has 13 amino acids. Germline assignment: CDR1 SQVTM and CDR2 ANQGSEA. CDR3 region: CSVGMGAFDEQYF. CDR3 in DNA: TGCAGCGTTGGGATGGGGGCGTTCGACGAGCAGTACTTC.

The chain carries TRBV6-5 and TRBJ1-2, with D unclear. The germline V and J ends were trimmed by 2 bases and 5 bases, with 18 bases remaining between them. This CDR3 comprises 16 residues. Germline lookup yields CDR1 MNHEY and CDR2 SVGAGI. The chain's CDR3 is CASSYTSSGQFYGYTF. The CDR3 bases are TGTGCCAGCAGTTACACGTCATCGGGCCAATTTTATGGCTACACCTTC.

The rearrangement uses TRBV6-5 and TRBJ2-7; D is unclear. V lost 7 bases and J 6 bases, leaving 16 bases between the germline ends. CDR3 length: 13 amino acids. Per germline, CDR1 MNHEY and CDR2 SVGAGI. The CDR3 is CASNTDGGREQYF. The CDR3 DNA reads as TGTGCCAGCAATACGGATGGTGGTCGCGAGCAGTACTTC.

Here the CDR3 DNA reads TGTGCCAGCAGATCCCCGGGACAGGGGGGGAATACGCAGTATTTT. Amino acid sequence: CASRSPGQGGNTQYF. This sequence joins TRBV27 and TRBJ2-3; 11 nucleotides agree with TRBD1. The CDR3 loop spans 15 amino acids. V trimming: 6 bases; J trimming: 7 bases; junction bases outside the gene matches: 9. Germline V gene sequence: CDR1 MNHEY, CDR2 SMNVEV (reference sequence).

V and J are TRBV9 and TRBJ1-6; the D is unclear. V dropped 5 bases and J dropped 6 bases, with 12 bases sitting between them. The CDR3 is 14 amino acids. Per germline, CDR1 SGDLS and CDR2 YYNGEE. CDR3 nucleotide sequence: TGTGCCAGCAGGGCTTTCGGGAGTAATTCACCCCTCCACTTT. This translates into CASRAFGSNSPLHF.

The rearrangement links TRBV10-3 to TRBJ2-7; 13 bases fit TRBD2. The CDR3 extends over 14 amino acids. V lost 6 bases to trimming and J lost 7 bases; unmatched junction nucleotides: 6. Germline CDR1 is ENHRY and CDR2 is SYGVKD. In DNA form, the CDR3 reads TGTGCCATCAGCGGGACTAGCGGGATGGGTGAGCAGTACTTC. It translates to CAISGTSGMGEQYF.

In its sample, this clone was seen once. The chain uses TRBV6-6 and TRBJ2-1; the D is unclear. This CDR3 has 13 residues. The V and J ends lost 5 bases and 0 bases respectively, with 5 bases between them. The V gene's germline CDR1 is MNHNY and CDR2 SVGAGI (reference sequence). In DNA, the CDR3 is TGTGCCAGCAGTCCGGTCTCCTACAATGAGCAGTTCTTC. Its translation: CASSPVSYNEQFF.

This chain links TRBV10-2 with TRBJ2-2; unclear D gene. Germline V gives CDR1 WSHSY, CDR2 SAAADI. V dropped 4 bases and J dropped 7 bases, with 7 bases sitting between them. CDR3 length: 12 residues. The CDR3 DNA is TGCGCCAGCAGTGTGGACGGCGGGGAGCTGTTTTTT. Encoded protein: CASSVDGGELFF.

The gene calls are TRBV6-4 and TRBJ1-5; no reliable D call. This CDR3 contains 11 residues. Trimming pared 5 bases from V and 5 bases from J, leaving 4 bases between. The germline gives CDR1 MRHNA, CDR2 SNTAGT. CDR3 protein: CASSPDQPQHF. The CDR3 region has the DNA TGTGCCAGCAGTCCTGATCAGCCCCAGCATTTT.

The CDR3 nucleotides read TGTGCCAGCAGTGTCGACAGGCCGAGCTCCTATAATTCACCCCTCCACTTT. The encoded protein is CASSVDRPSSYNSPLHF. This chain uses TRBV25-1 with TRBJ1-6, with D possibly being TRBD1 (6 bases). This CDR3 has 17 residues. V was shortened by 4 bases and J by 0 bases, with 13 bases between the two germline ends. In germline, CDR1 is MGHDK, CDR2 SYGVNS. The full variable domain, with the rest looked up from reference TRBV25-1 and TRBJ1-6, is EADIYQTPRYLVIGTGKKITLECSQTMGHDKMYWYQQDPGMELHLIHYSYGVNSTEKGDLSSESTVSRIRTEHFPLTLESARPSHTSQYLCASSVDRPSSYNSPLHFGNGTRLTVT.

The CDR3 DNA sequence: TGTGCCAGCAGCTTCTATGGCGGGAGAAATGAGCAGTACTTC. As protein: CASSFYGGRNEQYF. This sequence joins TRBV7-9 and TRBJ2-7, with 7 nucleotides matching TRBD2. The germline V gene has CDR1 SEHNR and CDR2 FQNEAQ (reference sequence). The CDR3 sequence is 14 residues long. Trimming at V came to 3 bases and at J to 7 bases, leaving 9 bases not matched to a gene.

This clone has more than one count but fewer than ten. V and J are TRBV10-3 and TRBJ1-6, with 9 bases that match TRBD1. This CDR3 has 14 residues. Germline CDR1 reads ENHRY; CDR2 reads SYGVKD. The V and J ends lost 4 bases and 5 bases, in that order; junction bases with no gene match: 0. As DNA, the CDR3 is TGTGCCATCAGTGGGGACAGGGATAATTCACCCCTCCACTTT. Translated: CAISGDRDNSPLHF.

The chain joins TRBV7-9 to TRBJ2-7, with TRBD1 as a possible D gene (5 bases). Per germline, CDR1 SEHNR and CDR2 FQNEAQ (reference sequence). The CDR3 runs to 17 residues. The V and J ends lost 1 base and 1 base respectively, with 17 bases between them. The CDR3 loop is CASSLGGWGGSSYEQYF. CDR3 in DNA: TGTGCCAGCAGCTTAGGGGGATGGGGCGGATCATCCTACGAGCAGTACTTC.

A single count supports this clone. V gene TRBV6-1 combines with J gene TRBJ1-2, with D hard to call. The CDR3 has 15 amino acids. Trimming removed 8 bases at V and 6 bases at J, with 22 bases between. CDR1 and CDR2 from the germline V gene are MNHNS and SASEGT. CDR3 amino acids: CASRMSRAKADGYTF. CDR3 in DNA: TGTGCCAGCCGAATGTCCCGTGCAAAAGCGGATGGCTACACCTTC.